This T cell receptor beta chain appears in the sequencing data of a study of T cells after yellow fever vaccination (dated by TCRdb to about 2019). For context, the study as a whole: The SMART-Seq v4 Ultra Low Input RNA kit was used to prepare libraries from fractions with low cell numbers. To follow T-cell clones before and after primary and booster YFV17D yellow fever vaccination, bulk TCR alpha and beta repertoires were sequenced over time. Two healthy male donors, one aged 18 to 29 and one aged 30 to 40 years, were included in the cohort. Bulk PBMC replicates and cell subsets were isolated from blood drawn at multiple timepoints before and after both primary and secondary immunization.

The research as a whole found: Because abundant contaminating clonotypes from the bulk population could be contained in FACS-sorted repertoires, computational filtering was required. The study included only a couple of donors, which limits how far the findings can be generalized. A small share of clonotypes was detected in both CD4 and CD8 compartments, with the overlap likely arising from convergent recombination. Most clones expanded after primary vaccination (around 97% of CD4 and 88% of CD8) were re-detected after the booster, suggesting that broad memory maintenance occurred. The secondary T-cell response was found to be weaker but faster than the primary response, with a peak reached on day 5 rather than on day 15.

This clonotype was observed many times. Its antigen is still unknown. Per-base quality was not reported, and no clone a single base away is much larger than it. The treatment or condition label for this specimen denotes: live attenuated yellow fever vaccine strain. PBMCs were isolated from peripheral blood using a standard Ficoll-Paque protocol. Dynabeads CD4 and CD8 positive selection kits were used to isolate the CD4 and CD8 T-cell fractions. TriZol was used to extract RNA from bulk PBMCs, from CD4 and CD8 fractions, and from dextramer-positive and dextramer-negative fractions. The germline V gene provides CDR1 SGHRS and CDR2 YFSETQ. Including the terminal cysteine and phenylalanine, the CDR3 comprises 15 residues. Only the CDR3 DNA stays, 45 bases, in frame from base 1. V gives up 1 base and J gives up 8 bases, and the segment between their germline ends measures 15 bases. Synthesis of TCR cDNA relied on 5'RACE template switching, a step that introduced a universal primer site along with unique molecular identifiers. Priming for cDNA synthesis came from both the TCR alpha and TCR beta constant segments. Library amplification involved two PCR steps, and the second step added sample barcodes and sequencing adapters. Sequencing of libraries was done on Illumina HiSeq 2500 (2x100 bp) or NovaSeq (2x150 bp). Concerning the study's data processing: Demultiplexing of reads and collapsing into UMI consensus sequences were performed with MIGEC, and V(D)J alignment was carried out with MiXCR. Vaccine-responding clonotypes were identified with edgeR using replicate PBMC samples, with FDR below 0.01 and a log2 fold change above 5 up to day 15 being required. Each bulk clonotype received a CD4 or CD8 identity based on whether the sequenced CD4 or CD8 repertoire contained that clonotype at higher abundance. TCRdb trimmed public reads at Q25 via fastp, called clones via MiXCR and kept in-frame beta chains. Here each entry gathers all rows of one CDR3 protein and keeps the most common genes and DNA. For this entry, the V and J calls and clone size follow TCRdb and not the study's own pipeline. This sample has over 150,000 distinct CDR3 sequences in its table, and 6.2% of those were observed once. The ten top clones hold about 2.8% of the sample.

The input for sequencing was CD4+ T cells sorted from PBMCs, taken on the day of the first yellow fever vaccination. Here the chain combines TRBV5-1 and TRBJ1-4; TRBD1 is a possible D gene, resting on 6 matching bases. The clonotype was recovered from a man younger than 35 who received the YFV17D yellow fever vaccine. In nucleotide form, the sequence is TGCGCCAGCAGCTTGTTTGGCAGGGGAGACGAAAAACTGTTTTTT. This gives the protein CASSLFGRGDEKLFF. Outside the CDR3, residues come from the reference TRBV5-1 and TRBJ1-4 proteins, so the full variable domain is: KAGVTQTPRYLIKTRGQQVTLSCSPISGHRSVSWYQQTPGQGLQFLFEYFSETQRNKGNFPGRFSGRQFSNSRSEMNVSTLELGDSALYLCASSLFGRGDEKLFFGSGTQLSVL.